A single sample is the source of the 20 T cell receptor beta chains below, sequenced in a study of blood T cell repertoires in COVID-19. Some clones are missing from TCRdb's copy, which holds only in-frame ones; the method was immunoSEQ multiplex PCR. Of a few hundred thousand clones detected, about 93% appear once; the ten largest clones hold more than 6%. Sequencing input: peripheral blood. The receptors originated from a woman in her 30s with COVID-19, enrolled during active disease.

The V call is TRBV9, the J call TRBJ1-4, with 9 bases identical to TRBD1. This CDR3 spans 14 amino acids. In germline, CDR1 is SGDLS, CDR2 YYNGEE. V lost 3 bases to trimming and J lost 8 bases; unmatched junction nucleotides: 5. CDR3 residues: CASSADRGREKLFF. CDR3 DNA: TGTGCCAGCAGCGCGGACAGGGGACGGGAAAAACTGTTTTTT.

The chain has TRBV19 and TRBJ2-1; D is uncertain. Trimming cost V 8 bases and J 5 bases, with 7 bases left between them. This CDR3 has 11 amino acids. Germline V gene sequence: CDR1 LNHDA, CDR2 SQIVND (reference sequence). CDR3 in amino acids: CASVVNNEQFF. The CDR3 DNA reads TGTGCCAGTGTAGTTAACAATGAGCAGTTCTTC. The variable domain in full, with the rest retrieved from reference TRBV19 and TRBJ2-1, is DGGITQSPKYLFRKEGQNVTLSCEQNLNHDAMYWYRQDPGQGLRLIYYSQIVNDFQKGDIAEGYSVSREKKESFPLTVTSAQKNPTAFYLCASVVNNEQFFGPGTRLTVL.

V is TRBV5-8 and J is TRBJ2-5, with a weak D call TRBD1 (6 bases). The CDR3 loop spans 16 amino acids. CDR1 is SGHTS and CDR2 is YDEGEE in the germline V gene. V was shortened by 0 bases and J by 5 bases, with 17 bases between the two germline ends. CDR3 nucleotide sequence: TGTGCCAGCAGCTTGGGCGAAGGCGCAAGGGGGGAGACCCAGTACTTC. It is translated as CASSLGEGARGETQYF.

Only a few counts were recorded for this clone. This sequence joins TRBV27 and TRBJ2-7; D might be TRBD1 (5 bases). Germline CDR1 MNHEY, CDR2 SMNVEV (reference sequence). The CDR3 runs to 14 residues. The germline V and J ends were trimmed by 1 base and 2 bases, with 9 bases remaining between them. CDR3 sequence reads: CASSLYRKAYEQYF. The DNA for the CDR3 is TGTGCCAGCAGTTTATACAGGAAAGCCTACGAGCAGTACTTC.

The V gene is TRBV6-6, the J gene TRBJ1-2; 8 nucleotides agree with TRBD1. The CDR3 has 13 residues. The V gene end was trimmed by 6 bases and the J gene end by 7 bases; junction bases not matched to a gene: 7. Per germline, CDR1 MNHNY and CDR2 SVGAGI (reference sequence). The CDR3: CASSQTGDSGYTF. DNA of the CDR3: TGTGCCAGCAGCCAGACAGGGGACAGTGGCTACACCTTC.

V gene TRBV7-9 combines with J gene TRBJ1-3; TRBD1 matches 7 bases. Germline V CDR1 and CDR2: SEHNR, FQNEAQ (reference sequence). J was trimmed by 6 bases and V by 3 bases; bases with no gene match: 8. The CDR3 sequence is 15 residues long. The DNA of the CDR3 is TGTGCCAGCAGCTTCTCGGGGACAGTCCCAAACACCATATATTTT. Protein product: CASSFSGTVPNTIYF.

The chain couples TRBV5-5 to TRBJ2-7; TRBD2 agrees at 7 bases. Germline CDR1 reads SGHKS; CDR2 reads YYEKEE (reference sequence). Unmatched junction bases numbered 15, after V lost 7 bases and J lost 2 bases. CDR3 length: 16 amino acids. The CDR3 is CASGLDRDYVTYEQYF. CDR3 in DNA: TGTGCCAGCGGCCTGGACCGGGACTATGTAACCTACGAGCAGTACTTC.

V and J are TRBV4-1 and TRBJ2-7; perhaps TRBD1 as D (5 bases). The CDR3 covers 14 residues. Trimming shortened V by 4 bases and J by 5 bases, and 15 bases separated the two germline ends. The V gene's germline CDR1 is MGHRA and CDR2 YSYEKL. In nucleotides, the CDR3 is TGCGCCAGCAGCCCCCAAGGGGTAGGTGACGAGCAGTACTTC. Translated, it gives CASSPQGVGDEQYF.

The chain recombines TRBV5-4 with TRBJ1-2, with D perhaps matching TRBD1 (6 bases). This CDR3 is built from 16 residues. V was clipped by 5 bases and J by 2 bases, with 19 bases between them. Looked up from germline, CDR1 is SGHNT and CDR2 is YYREEE (reference sequence). The CDR3 spells CASRPQGFGTNYGYTF. In DNA form, the CDR3 reads TGTGCCAGCAGACCCCAGGGGTTTGGTACGAACTATGGCTACACCTTC.

The CDR3 DNA reads TGTGCCACCGAAGCCGGGCTCGGGGCCGGGGGCTCCTACAATGAGCAGTTCTTC. Translation: CATEAGLGAGGSYNEQFF. The chain links TRBV15 to TRBJ2-1, with D possibly TRBD2 on 6 matching bases. Trimming pared 8 bases from V and 0 bases from J, leaving 23 bases between. In germline, CDR1 is LNHNV, CDR2 YYDKDF (reference sequence). This CDR3 has 18 residues.

The gene calls are TRBV20-1 and TRBJ1-2; maybe TRBD1 (6 bases). The CDR3 extends over 11 amino acids. Trimming removed 8 bases at V and 5 bases at J, with 12 bases between. CDR1 is DFQATT and CDR2 is SNEGSKA in the germline V gene (reference sequence). The CDR3 nucleotides read TGCAGTAGGGACAAACCGTATGGCTACACCTTC. Residues: CSRDKPYGYTF.

The CDR3 spells CASTSGQGNLYEQYF. As DNA, the CDR3 is TGTGCCAGCACTTCGGGACAGGGGAATCTCTACGAGCAGTACTTC. V gene TRBV2 combines with J gene TRBJ2-7; 10 nucleotides agree with TRBD1. CDR3 length: 15 residues. Losses at the gene ends were 7 bases for V and 3 bases for J; bases not matched to a gene: 9. Per germline, CDR1 SNHLY and CDR2 FYNNEI.

The chain is built from TRBV28 and TRBJ1-5, with no clear D. Between the trimmed V and J ends, which lost 4 bases and 0 bases, there was a span of 7 bases. The CDR3 spans 14 residues. Germline CDR1 and CDR2: MDHEN and SYDVKM. CDR3: CASSSYYSNQPQHF. The CDR3 nucleotides are TGTGCCAGCAGTTCGTATTATAGCAATCAGCCCCAGCATTTT.

In nucleotides, the CDR3 is TGTGCCAGCAGCAATTTTTGCGGGAACACCGGGGAGCTGTTTTTT. Translation: CASSNFCGNTGELFF. This chain uses TRBV21-1 with TRBJ2-2; TRBD2, the D gene given by the table, was not confirmed from the DNA. TRBV21-1 is deemed a pseudogene. This CDR3 has 15 amino acids.

The chain joins TRBV2 to TRBJ1-5; TRBD1 agrees at 8 bases. The ends lost 4 bases at V and 7 bases at J; junction bases unmatched: 3. Germline lookup yields CDR1 SNHLY and CDR2 FYNNEI. CDR3 length: 13 amino acids. The CDR3 loop reads CASSGTGGQPQHF. The CDR3 DNA follows: TGTGCCAGCAGTGGAACAGGGGGACAGCCCCAGCATTTT.

The V and J genes are TRBV6-6 and TRBJ1-2, with D tentatively TRBD1 (5 bases). The V gene lost 6 bases and the J gene lost 4 bases, with 18 bases spanning the gap. Germline V lookup: CDR1 MNHNY, CDR2 SVGAGI (reference sequence). The CDR3 runs 15 residues. The CDR3 is CASSTPGRDIYGYTF. The CDR3 nucleotides are TGTGCCAGCAGCACCCCCGGCAGGGATATCTATGGCTACACCTTC.

This sequence joins TRBV10-2 and TRBJ1-2, with D perhaps TRBD1 (5 bases). Trimming took off 0 bases at V and 4 bases at J, with 15 bases between the two ends. CDR3 length equals 16 residues. The germline V gene has CDR1 WSHSY and CDR2 SAAADI. The CDR3 spells CASSESAKGLGYGYTF. The CDR3 DNA reads as TGCGCCAGCAGTGAGTCCGCAAAGGGGTTAGGCTATGGCTACACCTTC.

V and J are TRBV6-5 and TRBJ1-4; D gene uncertain. CDR1 is MNHEY, CDR2 SVGAGI, per germline. The CDR3 is 14 amino acids. Trimming took 4 bases from V and 8 from J, leaving 14 bases between them. The CDR3 coding sequence is TGTGCCAGCAGTTCGTCTTTCGGCGGCGAAAAACTGTTTTTT. Its translation is CASSSSFGGEKLFF.

CDR3 in DNA: TGTGCCAGCAGTTTATATAGCCCCATCCCGGGACTCTGGACCGGGGAGCTGTTTTTT. Its translation is CASSLYSPIPGLWTGELFF. The V call is TRBV27, the J call TRBJ2-2, with D perhaps TRBD2 (6 bases). The germline V gene has CDR1 MNHEY and CDR2 SMNVEV (reference sequence). The V and J ends lost 1 base and 5 bases respectively, with 23 bases between them. The CDR3 loop spans 19 amino acids.

V gene TRBV4-1 combines with J gene TRBJ1-5; perhaps TRBD1 as D (5 bases). The V end was cut by 2 bases, the J end by 6 bases, with 8 bases between. Germline V gene sequence: CDR1 MGHRA, CDR2 YSYEKL. The length of the CDR3 is 13 residues. The CDR3 nucleotides read TGCGCCAGCAGCCAATACAGGTCTCAGCCCCAGCATTTT. It specifies CASSQYRSQPQHF.